This TCR beta chain was obtained from a study of metastatic and nonmetastatic thyroid tumors (dated by TCRdb to 2018 to 2020). Regarding the complete study: The researchers compared repertoires between peripheral blood samples and tumor or nodule tissue samples from patients with malignant or benign thyroid disease.

Before undergoing thyroid surgery, none of the patients had been given any kind of treatment. Using T-cell receptor beta sequencing, the researchers looked back retrospectively at clinical samples from patients, gathered between about 2012 and 2018. This clone is medium-sized (0.01 to 0.1%) in terms of sample share. Its antigen is not yet known. Base qualities are not at hand, and no much larger clone is one base apart. Overall results and qualifications from the work: In both blood and tumor samples, TCR beta diversity was reported to be significantly higher in malignant tumors than in benign nodules.

The CDR3 sequence holds 14 residues, the cysteine and phenylalanine included. The DNA shown is the 42-base CDR3, in frame from base 1. V trim: 10 bases; J trim: 5 bases; unmatched bases: 11. CDR1 and CDR2 were assigned from the germline V gene (reference sequence) as LNHDA and SQIVND. The library was made by PCR. Sequencing instrument: Illumina HiSeq 4000. High-throughput sequencing was used to profile the TCR beta-chain CDR3 region of every patient. The source study handled its data this way. A classifier to discriminate distant-metastatic papillary thyroid cancer patients was built from CDR3 differences across clinicopathological groups. The Shannon index was used to measure repertoire diversity, and the Morisita-Horn index was used to measure how similar tumor and blood repertoires were. Clones were called with MiXCR by TCRdb after fastp trimmed the public reads at Q25, and only in-frame beta chains were retained. These V and J calls rely on TCRdb rather than the paper's analysis. A total of fewer than 15,000 clones appear in this sample, roughly 25% of them only once. The top ten clones comprise roughly 8% of the sample.

The rearranged chain carries TRBV19 and TRBJ2-1, and 7 junctional nucleotides match TRBD2. The sequence derives from a female donor with papillary thyroid cancer or a benign thyroid nodule (not recorded which). Some clones in this sample may be carry-over from other donors' samples. Sequenced sample: tumor tissue. The CDR3 sequence is CATKSGLTNNEQFF. The DNA sequence is as follows: TGTGCCACCAAATCGGGACTAACTAACAATGAGCAGTTCTTC.